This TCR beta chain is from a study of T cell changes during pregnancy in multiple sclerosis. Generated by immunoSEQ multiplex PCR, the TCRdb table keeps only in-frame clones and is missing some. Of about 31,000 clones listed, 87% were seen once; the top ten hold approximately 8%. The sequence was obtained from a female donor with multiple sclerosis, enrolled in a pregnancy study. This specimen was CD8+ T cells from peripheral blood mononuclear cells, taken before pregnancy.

Written as DNA, the CDR3 is TGCGCCAGCAGCCAAGCGAGGAGCTCCTATAATTCACCCCTCCACTTT. Protein product: CASSQARSSYNSPLHF. This sequence joins TRBV4-3 and TRBJ1-6; D is ambiguous. The V end was cut by 1 base, the J end by 0 bases, with 7 bases between. Per the germline V gene, CDR1 is LGHNA and CDR2 is YSLEER. CDR3 size: 16 residues.